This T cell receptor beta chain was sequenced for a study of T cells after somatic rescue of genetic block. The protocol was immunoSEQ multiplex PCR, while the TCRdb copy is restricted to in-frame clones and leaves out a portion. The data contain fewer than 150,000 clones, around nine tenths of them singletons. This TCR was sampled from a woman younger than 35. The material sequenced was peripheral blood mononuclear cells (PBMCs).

For the CDR3, the DNA is TGTGCCAGCAGTGAAAGTGCAGAGATCTATGGCTACACCTTC. It translates to CASSESAEIYGYTF. The rearrangement uses TRBV2 and TRBJ1-2; no definite D call. The CDR3 runs 14 residues. CDR1 and CDR2 from the germline V gene are SNHLY and FYNNEI. The germline V and J ends were trimmed by 2 bases and 4 bases, with 11 bases remaining between them.